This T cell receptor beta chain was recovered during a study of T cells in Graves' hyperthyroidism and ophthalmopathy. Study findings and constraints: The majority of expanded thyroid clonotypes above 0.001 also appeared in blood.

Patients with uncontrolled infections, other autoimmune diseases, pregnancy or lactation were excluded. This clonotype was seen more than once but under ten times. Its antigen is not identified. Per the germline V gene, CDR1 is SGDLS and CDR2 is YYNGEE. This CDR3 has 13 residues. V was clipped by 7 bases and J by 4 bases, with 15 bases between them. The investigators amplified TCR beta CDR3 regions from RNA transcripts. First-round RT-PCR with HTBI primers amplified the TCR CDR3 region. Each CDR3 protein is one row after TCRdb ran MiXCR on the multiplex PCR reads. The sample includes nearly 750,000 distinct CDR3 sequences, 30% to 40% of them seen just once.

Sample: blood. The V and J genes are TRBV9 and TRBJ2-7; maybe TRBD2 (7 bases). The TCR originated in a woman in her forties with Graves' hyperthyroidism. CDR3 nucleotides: TGTGCCAGCGGCGGGGGCGGCGGATACGAGCAGTACTTC. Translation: CASGGGGGYEQYF. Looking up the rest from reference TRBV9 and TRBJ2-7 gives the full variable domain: DSGVTQTPKHLITATGQRVTLRCSPRSGDLSVYWYQQSLDQGLQFLIQYYNGEERAKGNILERFSAQQFPDLHSELNLSSLELGDSALYFCASGGGGGYEQYFGPGTRLTVT.